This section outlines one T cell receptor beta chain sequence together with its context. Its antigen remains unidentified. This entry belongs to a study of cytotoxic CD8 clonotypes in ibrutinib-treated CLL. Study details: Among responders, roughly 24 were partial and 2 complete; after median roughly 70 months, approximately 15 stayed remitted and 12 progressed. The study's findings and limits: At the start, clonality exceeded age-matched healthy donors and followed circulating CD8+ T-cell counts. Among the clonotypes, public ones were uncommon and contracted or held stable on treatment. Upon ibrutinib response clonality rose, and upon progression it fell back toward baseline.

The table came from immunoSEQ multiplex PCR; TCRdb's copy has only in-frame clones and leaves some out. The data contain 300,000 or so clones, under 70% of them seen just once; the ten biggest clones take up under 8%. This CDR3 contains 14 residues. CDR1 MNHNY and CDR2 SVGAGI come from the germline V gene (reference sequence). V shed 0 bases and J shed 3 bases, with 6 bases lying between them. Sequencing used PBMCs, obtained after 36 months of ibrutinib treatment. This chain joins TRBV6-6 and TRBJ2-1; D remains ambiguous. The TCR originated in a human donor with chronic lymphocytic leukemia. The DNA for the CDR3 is TGTGCCAGCAGTTACTCGTCCAACTACAATGAGCAGTTCTTC. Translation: CASSYSSNYNEQFF.